The source of this T cell receptor (beta chain) is a study of shared clonotypes between healthy human individuals. This CDR3 comprises 14 residues. Germline V gives CDR1 MDHEN, CDR2 SYDVKM. V shed 3 bases and J 8 bases; nucleotides not matched to a gene: 5. Study conclusions and caveats: Clonotype sharing across donors was expected to vary with sequencing depth. Tissues were not sampled, only blood, and their repertoires likely differ.

All of the donors resided in Nashville, Tennessee, and each was a Caucasian adult. Method: immunoSEQ multiplex PCR; TCRdb's copy keeps in-frame clones and lacks some. In the table there are about half a million clones, 65% to 85% of which are singletons. The sample holds one count of this clone. As yet, its antigen is unknown. The genes are TRBV28 and TRBJ2-1; 9 bases align to TRBD2. Sequenced material: PBMCs. The receptor's source is a woman in her forties in good health. Some clones in this sample may be carry-over from other donors' samples. The CDR3 nucleotides read TGTGCCAGCAGTTTCCGAGGCGGGAGGGATGAGCAGTTCTTC. Its protein product is CASSFRGGRDEQFF.